The rows below give T cell receptor beta chains drawn from one sample of a study of cytomegalovirus exposure and HLA in healthy donors. Libraries were prepared by immunoSEQ multiplex PCR; TCRdb keeps only in-frame clonotypes and omits some of them. Its table lists approximately 120,000 clones. Material: PBMCs. These receptors were taken from a man aged 25-45 years in good health and CMV-seronegative. Each CDR3 is given with its conserved first and last residue. A D gene is named only where the DNA matches it firmly.

j_gene | d_gene | v_gene | CDR3aa | CDR3nt
TRBJ1-1 | TRBD1 | TRBV9 | CASSLRGTGEAFF | TGTGCCAGCAGCCTCCGGGGGACAGGGGAAGCTTTCTTT
TRBJ2-7 | TRBD2 | TRBV27 | CASSAPSGGSYEQYF | TGTGCCAGCAGTGCCCCTAGCGGGGGTTCCTACGAGCAGTACTTC
TRBJ2-1 | . | TRBV11-2 | CASSRLSGYNEQFF | TGTGCCAGCAGCCGCCTGAGCGGTTACAATGAGCAGTTCTTC
TRBJ1-1 | . | TRBV5-1 | CASSLTTGNTEAFF | TGCGCCAGCAGCTTGACGACAGGGAACACTGAAGCTTTCTTT
TRBJ1-1 | . | TRBV5-1 | CASSAGGGENTEAFF | TGCGCCAGCAGCGCCGGGGGGGGAGAGAACACTGAAGCTTTCTTT
TRBJ2-7 | . | TRBV27 | CASSWGGRLSYEQYF | TGTGCCAGCAGTTGGGGCGGACGCCTCTCCTACGAGCAGTACTTC
TRBJ1-4 | . | TRBV4-1 | CASSQVSPGEEKLFF | TGTGCCAGCAGCCAAGTATCGCCCGGAGAAGAAAAACTGTTTTTT
TRBJ2-6 | . | TRBV28 | CASSFSGANVLTF | TGTGCCAGCAGTTTCTCCGGGGCCAACGTCCTGACTTTC
TRBJ1-2 | . | TRBV29-1 | CSVLTGAKGYTF | TGCAGCGTACTTACAGGCGCGAAGGGCTACACCTTC
TRBJ2-5 | . | TRBV4-1 | CASSQDWVWEPQYF | TGCGCCAGCAGCCAAGATTGGGTTTGGGAGCCCCAGTACTTC
TRBJ1-2 | . | TRBV6-1 | CASSEGHGRGYTF | TGTGCCAGCAGTGAAGGACACGGTCGAGGCTACACCTTC
TRBJ1-3 | . | TRBV6-6 | CASSYRAGAGDTIYF | TGTGCCAGCAGTTACCGGGCGGGGGCCGGCGACACCATATATTTT
TRBJ1-1 | TRBD1 | TRBV2 | CASSVTGMVTEAFF | TGTGCCAGCAGTGTGACAGGGATGGTAACTGAAGCTTTCTTT
TRBJ2-7 | . | TRBV5-1 | CASSSSRSYEQYF | TGCGCCAGCAGCTCCTCCAGAAGCTACGAGCAGTACTTC
TRBJ2-1 | . | TRBV4-1 | CASSPIGQSSYNEQFF | TGCGCCAGCAGCCCCATAGGACAGAGCTCCTACAATGAGCAGTTCTTC
TRBJ2-7 | TRBD2 | TRBV14 | CASSPILAETYEQYF | TGTGCCAGCAGCCCCATACTAGCGGAAACCTACGAGCAGTACTTC
TRBJ1-4 | . | TRBV19 | CASTSLEPGEKLFF | TGTGCCAGTACCTCACTAGAACCCGGGGAAAAACTGTTTTTT
TRBJ1-1 | . | TRBV28 | CASSLQGTTEAFF | TGTGCCAGCAGTTTACAGGGTACCACTGAAGCTTTCTTT
TRBJ1-6 | TRBD1 | TRBV25-1 | CASSETGDTSYNSPLHF | TGTGCCAGCAGTGAGACAGGGGATACCTCCTATAATTCACCCCTCCACTTT
TRBJ1-5 | . | TRBV19 | CASSMGPQNQPQHF | TGTGCCAGTAGTATGGGGCCGCAAAATCAGCCCCAGCATTTT
TRBJ2-5 | . | TRBV11-2 | CASSFLPAGRQETQYF | TGTGCCAGCAGCTTCCTCCCGGCGGGACGCCAAGAGACCCAGTACTTC
TRBJ2-5 | . | TRBV1 | CTSSHHPPLAGVGETQYF | TGCACCAGCAGCCATCACCCACCACTAGCGGGAGTTGGAGAGACCCAGTACTTC
TRBJ2-1 | TRBD2 | TRBV6-5 | CASSYSWIAGATEQFF | TGTGCCAGCAGTTACTCATGGATAGCGGGAGCAACTGAGCAGTTCTTC
TRBJ2-7 | TRBD2 | TRBV30 | CAWNKAGGGHEQYF | TGTGCCTGGAACAAAGCGGGAGGGGGCCACGAGCAGTACTTC
TRBJ2-7 | . | TRBV30 | CAWSVPSSYEQYF | TGTGCCTGGAGTGTACCCAGCTCCTACGAGCAGTACTTC
TRBJ2-5 | TRBD2 | TRBV9 | CASSLQVAGRETQYF | TGTGCCAGCAGCCTACAGGTAGCGGGAAGGGAGACCCAGTACTTC
TRBJ1-1 | TRBD1 | TRBV5-1 | CASRTGQPMMEAFF | TGCGCCAGCAGAACGGGACAGCCCATGATGGAAGCTTTCTTT
TRBJ2-7 | TRBD2 | TRBV15 | CATSRATSGSSEQYF | TGTGCCACCAGCAGGGCAACTAGCGGGAGCTCCGAGCAGTACTTC
TRBJ2-3 | TRBD2 | TRBV4-2 | CASSQEVAGALDTQYF | TGTGCCAGCAGCCAAGAGGTAGCGGGAGCATTGGATACGCAGTATTTT
TRBJ1-1 | . | TRBV6-6 | CASSLPEGRVTEAFF | TGTGCCAGCAGTCTCCCCGAGGGAAGGGTCACTGAAGCTTTCTTT
TRBJ2-1 | . | TRBV2 | CASTPTLSRVSYNEQFF | TGTGCCAGCACCCCCACTCTGAGCAGGGTTTCCTACAATGAGCAGTTCTTC
TRBJ1-4 | . | TRBV7-8 | CASSLAHGGEKLFF | TGTGCCAGCAGCTTAGCGCATGGGGGGGAAAAACTGTTTTTT
TRBJ2-1 | TRBD1 | TRBV7-6 | CASSLRAPGQGANEQFF | TGTGCCAGCAGCTTGAGAGCCCCGGGACAGGGAGCGAATGAGCAGTTCTTC
TRBJ1-1 | . | TRBV2 | CASSEQGTTEAFF | TGTGCCAGCAGTGAACAGGGGACCACTGAAGCTTTCTTT
TRBJ2-1 | TRBD1 | TRBV2 | CASCSGGYNEQFF | TGTGCCAGCTGCTCAGGGGGCTACAATGAGCAGTTCTTC
TRBJ2-1 | TRBD1 | TRBV6-5 | CAATGGYNEQFF | TGTGCCGCGACAGGGGGCTACAATGAGCAGTTCTTC
TRBJ1-1 | TRBD1 | TRBV9 | CASSGHRGDTEAFF | TGTGCCAGCAGCGGACACAGGGGAGATACTGAAGCTTTCTTT
TRBJ2-1 | . | TRBV29-1 | CSVGLDSYNEQFF | TGCAGCGTTGGGCTAGATTCCTACAATGAGCAGTTCTTC
TRBJ2-5 | TRBD2 | TRBV5-4 | CASSSSGRQETQYF | TGTGCCAGCAGCTCCAGCGGGAGACAAGAGACCCAGTACTTC
TRBJ2-4 | . | TRBV5-6 | CASSLVLGETVKNIQYF | TGTGCCAGCAGCTTAGTCCTCGGAGAGACTGTTAAAAACATTCAGTACTTC
TRBJ1-3 | TRBD1 | TRBV11-2 | CASSLTGGTGNTIYF | TGTGCCAGCAGCTTAACAGGGGGCACTGGAAACACCATATATTTT
TRBJ2-1 | TRBD2 | TRBV7-9 | CASSPERGSSSYNEQFF | TGTGCCAGCAGCCCCGAACGCGGGAGTTCCTCCTACAATGAGCAGTTCTTC
TRBJ1-1 | TRBD1 | TRBV11-1 | CASSLGIAGGATTEAFF | TGTGCCAGCAGCTTAGGGATTGCAGGGGGCGCGACGACTGAAGCTTTCTTT
TRBJ2-1 | TRBD1 | TRBV4-3 | CASSRPGQGANEQFF | TGCGCCAGCAGCCGACCGGGACAGGGTGCCAATGAGCAGTTCTTC
TRBJ2-1 | TRBD2 | TRBV4-1 | CASSQEAISSGREGEQFF | TGCGCCAGCAGCCAAGAAGCGATCTCTAGCGGGAGGGAGGGTGAGCAGTTCTTC
TRBJ2-7 | . | TRBV11-2 | CASSLGQGREQYF | TGTGCCAGCAGCTTAGGGCAGGGCAGAGAGCAGTACTTC
TRBJ2-6 | . | TRBV29-1 | CSVGQRSGANVLTF | TGCAGCGTTGGACAGAGGTCTGGGGCCAACGTCCTGACTTTC
TRBJ1-5 | . | TRBV2 | CASSEGAGGNQPQHF | TGTGCCAGCAGTGAAGGGGCAGGGGGCAATCAGCCCCAGCATTTT
TRBJ1-1 | TRBD1 | TRBV28 | CASSFQSGQGNTEAFF | TGTGCCAGCAGTTTCCAATCCGGACAGGGGAACACTGAAGCTTTCTTT
TRBJ2-1 | . | TRBV5-5 | CASSLVISGNNEQFF | TGTGCCAGCAGCTTGGTCATTAGCGGAAACAATGAGCAGTTCTTC
TRBJ2-7 | TRBD2 | TRBV9 | CASSVEAGASYEQYF | TGTGCCAGCAGCGTAGAGGCGGGAGCCTCCTACGAGCAGTACTTC
TRBJ2-2 | . | TRBV7-9 | CASSSDTGNTGELFF | TGTGCCAGCAGCTCCGACACAGGGAACACCGGGGAGCTGTTTTTT
TRBJ2-7 | TRBD1 | TRBV7-2 | CASSSVQGAQYEQYF | TGTGCCAGCAGCTCCGTGCAGGGGGCCCAATACGAGCAGTACTTC
TRBJ1-2 | . | TRBV4-1 | CASSQEQRGINYGYTF | TGCGCCAGCAGCCAAGAGCAGAGGGGGATTAACTATGGCTACACCTTC
TRBJ2-7 | TRBD1 | TRBV5-1 | CASSLYQGANEQYF | TGCGCCAGCAGCTTGTATCAGGGGGCGAACGAGCAGTACTTC
TRBJ1-4 | . | TRBV28 | CASVPLGRGGTNEKLFF | TGTGCCAGCGTTCCCTTGGGTCGAGGGGGAACTAATGAAAAACTGTTTTTT
TRBJ2-3 | . | TRBV7-2 | CASSLSGQHTDTQYF | TGTGCCAGCAGCTTAAGTGGACAGCACACAGATACGCAGTATTTT
TRBJ2-3 | TRBD2 | TRBV4-2 | CASSPHGLAGEASITDTQYF | TGTGCCAGCAGCCCTCACGGACTAGCGGGAGAGGCGAGTATAACAGATACGCAGTATTTT
TRBJ2-5 | TRBD2 | TRBV16 | CASSQSGLAGVSGQETQYF | TGTGCCAGCAGCCAATCAGGGCTAGCGGGAGTGAGTGGCCAAGAGACCCAGTACTTC